This T cell receptor beta chain derives from a study of T cells in Graves' hyperthyroidism and ophthalmopathy. Looking at the study overall: Upon initial diagnosis and before any treatment, peripheral blood was collected.

There were TCR beta CDR3 regions amplified from RNA transcripts. The TCR CDR3 was amplified in a first-round RT-PCR using the HTBI primer set. TCRdb re-called the multiplex PCR reads with MiXCR, one entry per CDR3 protein. The sample lists 160,000 or so distinct CDR3 sequences; over 8% were seen once. Study-level points and caveats: Ophthalmopathy, which appeared later, was predicted by the model a median 6.5 months before onset. Blood held most thyroid clonotypes expanded above 0.001 frequency.

The CDR3 sequence is 15 residues long. Germline assignment: CDR1 SNHLY and CDR2 FYNNEI. Trimming removed 3 bases from V and 5 bases from J, with 14 bases in between. This clonotype appeared many times. Its antigen remains unidentified. Based on clinical symptoms, serum thyroxine and TRAb, thyroid ultrasound and orbital computed tomography, diagnoses were reached. Sequencing was performed on blood. The chain is built from TRBV2 and TRBJ1-5, with a weak D call TRBD1 (6 bases). The receptor was isolated from a woman aged 18-35 years with Graves' hyperthyroidism that later progressed to Graves' ophthalmopathy. The CDR3 sequence: CASSDGGTTYQPQHF. The DNA for the CDR3 is TGTGCCAGCAGTGACGGCGGGACAACCTATCAGCCCCAGCATTTT.